This TCR beta chain came from a study of CD8 T cells in Susac syndrome. This clonotype was seen once. V was shortened by 5 bases and J by 2 bases, with 13 bases between the two germline ends. From germline, CDR1 is PRHDT and CDR2 FYEKMQ (reference sequence). The CDR3 totals 14 residues. Reverse transcription of about 0.5 to 1 ug RNA used random hexamers. TCRdb ran MiXCR on the immunoSEQ multiplex PCR reads and lists one entry per CDR3 protein. This table holds 150,000 to 200,000 distinct CDR3 sequences, roughly 95% found once. The TCR sequence derives from a human donor with multiple sclerosis. This chain links TRBV13 with TRBJ2-7; weak D call: TRBD1 (6 bases). Sequencing input: CD8+ T cells from PBMCs. The CDR3 nucleotides are TGTGCCAGCAGCACGACAGGAGGTACCTACGAGCAGTACTTC. Its protein is CASSTTGGTYEQYF.